These T cell receptor beta chains were read from a single sample in a study of T cell responses to AZD1222 COVID-19 vaccine. Generated by immunoSEQ multiplex PCR, the TCRdb table keeps only in-frame clones and is missing some. The table lists 150,000 to 250,000 clones, roughly nine tenths of them singletons. Sequenced here: peripheral blood, sampled 28 days after the second AZD1222 dose. The receptors come from an adult who received the AZD1222 COVID-19 vaccine. Each CDR3 is given with its conserved first and last residue. A D gene is named only where the DNA matches it firmly. Rows give clone size only sometimes, using once, few, many, or a class for an expanded clone.

clone_size d_call j_call v_call cdr3_aa cdr3_nt
NA TRBD2 TRBJ2-7 TRBV7-2 CASSLDGLAAAYEQYF TGTGCCAGCAGCTTAGACGGCCTAGCGGCCGCCTACGAGCAGTACTTC
NA NA TRBJ2-3 TRBV24-1 CATGQGGNTQYF TGTGCCACCGGTCAGGGCGGGAATACGCAGTATTTT
NA NA TRBJ1-4 TRBV5-1 CASSLEWGSNEKLFF TGCGCCAGCAGCTTGGAGTGGGGATCTAATGAAAAACTGTTTTTT
once TRBD1 TRBJ1-4 TRBV5-5 CASSKQGAREKLFF TGTGCCAGCAGCAAACAGGGGGCGAGAGAAAAACTGTTTTTT
NA NA TRBJ2-1 TRBV15 CATSTQSFGMNEQFF TGTGCCACCAGCACACAGAGTTTCGGGATGAATGAGCAGTTCTTC
NA NA TRBJ2-1 TRBV5-1 CASSLSQGNEQFF TGCGCCAGCAGCCTGTCACAGGGAAATGAGCAGTTCTTC
NA TRBD1 TRBJ2-4 TRBV24-1 CATSDSGTGNNIQYF TGTGCCACCAGTGATTCCGGGACAGGGAATAACATTCAGTACTTC
NA NA TRBJ2-1 TRBV5-1 CASSLGGVSYNEQFF TGCGCCAGCAGCTTGGGCGGGGTCTCCTACAATGAGCAGTTCTTC
once TRBD1 TRBJ2-3 TRBV5-1 CASSLAGTGGTDTQYF TGCGCCAGCAGCTTGGCCGGGACAGGGGGCACAGATACGCAGTATTTT
NA NA TRBJ1-1 TRBV18 CASSPLAGVEAFF TGTGCCAGCTCACCGCTGGCTGGGGTGGAAGCTTTCTTT
NA TRBD1 TRBJ1-1 TRBV4-1 CASSQPSGDRGSMNTEAFF TGCGCCAGCAGCCAGCCTTCGGGTGACAGGGGGAGTATGAACACTGAAGCTTTCTTT
NA NA TRBJ1-1 TRBV5-4 CASSLRDLGTEAFF TGTGCCAGCAGCTTGAGAGATCTTGGCACTGAAGCTTTCTTT
NA NA TRBJ1-5 TRBV7-2 CASSFTGSNQPQHF TGTGCCAGCAGTTTTACAGGGAGCAATCAGCCCCAGCATTTT
NA NA TRBJ2-1 TRBV3-1/TRBV3-2 CASSPTISLTEQFF TGTGCCAGCAGCCCGACCATTAGCCTCACTGAGCAGTTCTTC
NA TRBD1 TRBJ1-2 TRBV16 CASSHFGTGLFGYTF TGTGCCAGCAGCCACTTCGGGACAGGCCTATTTGGCTACACCTTC
NA NA TRBJ2-2 TRBV5-1 CASFNGGTGELFF TGCGCCAGCTTTAATGGGGGCACCGGGGAGCTGTTTTTT
NA TRBD2 TRBJ2-1 TRBV7-3 CASSLTPGLAGGEQFF TGTGCCAGCAGCTTAACGCCGGGACTAGCGGGGGGTGAGCAGTTCTTC
NA NA TRBJ1-2 TRBV11-3 CASSLDVDSGSSPSGYTF TGTGCCAGCAGCTTAGACGTGGACAGCGGTTCCTCCCCGTCGGGCTACACCTTC
NA TRBD2 TRBJ2-2 TRBV24-1 CATSDPSGGFTGELFF TGTGCCACCAGTGATCCTAGCGGGGGTTTCACCGGGGAGCTGTTTTTT
NA TRBD2 TRBJ2-7 TRBV6-5 CASLGLAGATYEQYF TGTGCCAGCCTCGGACTAGCGGGAGCCACCTACGAGCAGTACTTC
NA TRBD1 TRBJ1-1 TRBV5-4 CASSRDRMNTEAFF TGTGCCAGCAGTAGGGACAGGATGAACACTGAAGCTTTCTTT
NA NA TRBJ2-2 TRBV2 CASQPGEGGELFF TGTGCCAGCCAGCCAGGGGAAGGGGGGGAGCTGTTTTTT
NA NA TRBJ1-3 TRBV5-1 CASSLGGAENTIYF TGCGCCAGCAGCTTGGGAGGGGCGGAAAACACCATATATTTT
NA NA TRBJ1-1 TRBV21-1 CASSTTGANTEAFF TGTGCCAGCAGCACGACAGGGGCCAACACTGAAGCTTTCTTT
once NA TRBJ1-3 TRBV19 CATSLGPGGTIYF TGTGCCACCTCCCTCGGACCGGGGGGCACCATATATTTT
NA TRBD1 TRBJ2-6 TRBV19 CASSMDREGLTGANVLTF TGTGCCAGTAGTATGGACAGGGAAGGGTTGACTGGGGCCAACGTCCTGACTTTC
NA NA TRBJ2-7 TRBV6-2/TRBV6-3 CASSQTESYEQYF TGTGCCAGCAGTCAGACAGAGTCCTACGAGCAGTACTTC
NA NA TRBJ1-1 TRBV4-3 CASSQGGEGSGTEAFF TGCGCCAGCAGCCAGGGTGGAGAGGGTTCTGGGACTGAAGCTTTCTTT
NA NA TRBJ1-1 TRBV29-1 CSAQRPGAFF TGCAGCGCCCAGAGGCCCGGAGCTTTCTTT